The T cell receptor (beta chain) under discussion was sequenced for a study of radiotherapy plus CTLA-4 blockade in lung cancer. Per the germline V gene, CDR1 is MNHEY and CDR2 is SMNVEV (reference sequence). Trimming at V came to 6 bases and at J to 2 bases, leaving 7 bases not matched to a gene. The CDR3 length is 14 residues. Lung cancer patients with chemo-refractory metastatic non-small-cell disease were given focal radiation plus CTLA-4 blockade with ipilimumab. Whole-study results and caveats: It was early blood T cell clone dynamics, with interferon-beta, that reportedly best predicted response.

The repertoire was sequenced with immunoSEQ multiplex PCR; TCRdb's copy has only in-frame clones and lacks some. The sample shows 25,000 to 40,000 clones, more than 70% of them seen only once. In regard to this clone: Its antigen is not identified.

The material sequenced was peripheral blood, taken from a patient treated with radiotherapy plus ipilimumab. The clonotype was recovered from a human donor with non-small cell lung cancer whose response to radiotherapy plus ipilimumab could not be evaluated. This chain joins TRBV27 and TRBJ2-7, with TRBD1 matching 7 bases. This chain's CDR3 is CASSLRGSAYEQYF. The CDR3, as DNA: TGTGCCAGCAGCCTCAGGGGGAGTGCCTACGAGCAGTACTTC.